Sequencing of this TCR beta chain was carried out in a study of T cell responses to AZD1222 COVID-19 vaccine. The table came from immunoSEQ multiplex PCR; TCRdb's copy has only in-frame clones and leaves some out. The sample has some 150,000 clones; nearly 90% are singletons. The CDR3 spans 12 residues. V was clipped by 1 base and J by 6 bases, with 6 bases between them. Germline V lookup: CDR1 SEHNR, CDR2 FQNEAQ (reference sequence). The receptor was derived from an adult who received the MenACWY meningococcal vaccine as a control. The chain links TRBV7-9 to TRBJ1-2; D not resolved. The specimen comprised peripheral blood, sampled 28 days after the second dose of the MenACWY control vaccine. The CDR3 bases are TGTGCCAGCAGCTTAGGCAAAGATGGCTACACCTTC. It translates to CASSLGKDGYTF.